This T cell receptor beta chain was identified in a study of blood T cell repertoires in COVID-19. The CDR3 is made up of 13 amino acids. From germline, CDR1 is SGHRS and CDR2 YFSETQ. Germline trimming cut 4 bases from V and 2 bases from J; bases unmatched to any gene: 1. Method: immunoSEQ multiplex PCR; TCRdb's copy keeps in-frame clones and lacks some. The table shows around 80,000 clones, with around 88% occurring only once. The J gene is TRBJ2-3, the V gene TRBV5-1, with 7 bases matching TRBD1. This TCR was recovered from a woman older than 75 with acute or convalescent COVID-19. Sequencing was performed on peripheral blood. The CDR3 nucleotides are TGCGCCAGCAGCCAGGGGGTCACAGATACGCAGTATTTT. Translating it yields CASSQGVTDTQYF.